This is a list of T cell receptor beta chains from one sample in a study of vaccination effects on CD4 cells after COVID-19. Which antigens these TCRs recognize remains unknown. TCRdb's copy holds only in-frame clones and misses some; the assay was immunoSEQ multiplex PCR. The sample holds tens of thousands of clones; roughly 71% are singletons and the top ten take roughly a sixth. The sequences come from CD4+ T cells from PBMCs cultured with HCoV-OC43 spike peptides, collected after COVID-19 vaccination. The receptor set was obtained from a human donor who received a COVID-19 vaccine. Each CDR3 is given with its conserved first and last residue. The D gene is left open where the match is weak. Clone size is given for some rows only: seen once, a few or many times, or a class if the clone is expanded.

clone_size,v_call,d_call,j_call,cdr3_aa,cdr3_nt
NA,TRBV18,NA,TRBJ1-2,CASSPGDGYTF,TGTGCCAGCTCACCTGGAGATGGCTACACCTTC
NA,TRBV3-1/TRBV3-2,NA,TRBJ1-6,CASSQETGGYNSPLHF,TGTGCCAGCAGCCAAGAGACAGGAGGCTATAATTCACCCCTCCACTTT
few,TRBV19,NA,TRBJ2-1,CASSIRAGQYNEQFF,TGTGCCAGTAGCATAAGGGCGGGCCAGTACAATGAGCAGTTCTTC
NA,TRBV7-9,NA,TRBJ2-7,CASSLALGFQHEQYF,TGTGCCAGCAGCTTAGCGTTAGGATTCCAACACGAGCAGTACTTC
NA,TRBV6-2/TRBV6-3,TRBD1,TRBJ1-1,CASSTGGPTAFF,TGTGCCAGCAGTACAGGGGGCCCGACGGCTTTCTTT
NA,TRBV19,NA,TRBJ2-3,CASSIDRLGAGRSTDTQYF,TGTGCCAGTAGTATAGATCGCCTCGGAGCGGGCAGAAGCACAGATACGCAGTATTTT
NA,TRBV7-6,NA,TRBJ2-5,CASSPTGVGGETQYF,TGTGCCAGCAGTCCGACAGGTGTCGGCGGGGAGACCCAGTACTTC
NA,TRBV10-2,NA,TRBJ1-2,CAIRETGNNYGYTF,TGCGCCATCCGAGAGACTGGGAACAACTATGGCTACACCTTC
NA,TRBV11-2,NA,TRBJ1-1,CASSLDQNTEAFF,TGTGCCAGCAGCTTAGATCAGAACACTGAAGCTTTCTTT
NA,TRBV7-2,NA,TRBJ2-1,CASSLGGGLGYEQFF,TGTGCCAGCAGCTTAGGAGGTGGTCTTGGATATGAGCAGTTCTTC
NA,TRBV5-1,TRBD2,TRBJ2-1,CASSHQTSGIYNEQFF,TGCGCCAGCAGCCACCAGACTAGCGGCATTTACAATGAGCAGTTCTTC
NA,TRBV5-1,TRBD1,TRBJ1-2,CASSQMDRGLFGYTF,TGCGCCAGCAGCCAAATGGACAGGGGGCTTTTCGGCTACACCTTC
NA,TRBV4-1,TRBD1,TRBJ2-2,CASSQPGQGKRELFF,TGCGCCAGCAGCCAACCCGGACAGGGAAAGAGGGAGCTGTTTTTT
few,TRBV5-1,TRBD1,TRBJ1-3,CASSGQQGWGNTIYF,TGCGCCAGCAGCGGTCAACAGGGGTGGGGAAACACCATATATTTT
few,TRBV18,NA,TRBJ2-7,CASSTISRGQIDEQYF,TGTGCCAGTTCAACTATATCGAGGGGTCAAATAGACGAGCAGTACTTC
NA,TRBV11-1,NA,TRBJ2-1,CASSGLGRGGYNEQFF,TGTGCCAGCAGCGGACTCGGCAGGGGTGGCTACAATGAGCAGTTCTTC
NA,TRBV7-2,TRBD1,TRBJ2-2,CASSLWAGGTGELFF,TGTGCCAGCAGCTTATGGGCAGGGGGCACCGGGGAGCTGTTTTTT
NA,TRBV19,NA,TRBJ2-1,CASSTQGDGINEQFF,TGTGCCAGTAGTACTCAAGGAGACGGTATCAATGAGCAGTTCTTC
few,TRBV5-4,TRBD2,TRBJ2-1,CASSLDSGGTNEQFF,TGTGCCAGCAGCTTGGACAGCGGGGGGACCAATGAGCAGTTCTTC
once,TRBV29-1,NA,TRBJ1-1,CSVDMRGWTEAFF,TGCAGCGTTGACATGAGGGGATGGACTGAAGCTTTCTTT
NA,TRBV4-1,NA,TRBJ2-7,CASSQDSDEQYF,TGCGCCAGCAGCCAAGATTCCGATGAGCAGTACTTC
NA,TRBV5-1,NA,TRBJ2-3,CASSLEFSTDTQYF,TGCGCCAGCAGCTTGGAATTTAGCACAGATACGCAGTATTTT
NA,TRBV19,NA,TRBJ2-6,CASAPRAKGSGANVLTF,TGTGCCAGTGCCCCGCGGGCCAAGGGCTCTGGGGCCAACGTCCTGACTTTC
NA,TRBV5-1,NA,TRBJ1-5,CASSLDNSNQPQHF,TGCGCCAGCAGCTTGGATAATAGCAATCAGCCCCAGCATTTT
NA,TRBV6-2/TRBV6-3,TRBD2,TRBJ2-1,CASRYTSGRASSYNEQFF,TGTGCCAGCAGATACACTAGCGGGAGAGCTTCTTCCTACAATGAGCAGTTCTTC
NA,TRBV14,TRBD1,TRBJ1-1,CASSSRTGEAFF,TGTGCCAGCAGCTCAAGGACAGGTGAAGCTTTCTTT
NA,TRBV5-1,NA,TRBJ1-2,CASSLRTVPGDGYTF,TGCGCCAGCAGCTTACGGACAGTTCCGGGCGATGGCTACACCTTC
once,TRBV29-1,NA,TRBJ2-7,CSVRQASREQYF,TGCAGCGTTCGGCAGGCTTCTAGGGAGCAGTACTTC
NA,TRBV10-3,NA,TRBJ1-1,CAISGGVKNTEAFF,TGTGCCATCAGTGGAGGGGTAAAGAACACTGAAGCTTTCTTT
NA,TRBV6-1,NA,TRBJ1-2,CASSEELGGYTF,TGTGCCAGCAGTGAGGAACTTGGCGGCTACACCTTC
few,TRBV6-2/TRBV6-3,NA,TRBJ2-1,CASSILTEFWVRVDSYNEQFF,TGTGCCAGCAGCATATTAACGGAGTTTTGGGTACGGGTTGATTCCTACAATGAGCAGTTCTTC